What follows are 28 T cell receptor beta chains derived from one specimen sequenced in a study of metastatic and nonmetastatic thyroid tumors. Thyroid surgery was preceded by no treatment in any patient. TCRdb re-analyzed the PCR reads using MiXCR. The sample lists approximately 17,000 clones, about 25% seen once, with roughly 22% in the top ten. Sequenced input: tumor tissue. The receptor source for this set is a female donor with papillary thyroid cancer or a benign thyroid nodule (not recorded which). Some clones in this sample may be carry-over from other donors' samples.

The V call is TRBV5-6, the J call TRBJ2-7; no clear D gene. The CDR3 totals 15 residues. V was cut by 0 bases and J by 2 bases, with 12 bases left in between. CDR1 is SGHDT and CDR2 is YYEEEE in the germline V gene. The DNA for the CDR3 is TGTGCCAGCAGCTTGGGTCGGACGTCGACCTACGAGCAGTACTTC. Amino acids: CASSLGRTSTYEQYF. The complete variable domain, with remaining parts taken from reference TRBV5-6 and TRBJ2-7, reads DAGVTQSPTHLIKTRGQQVTLRCSPKSGHDTVSWYQQALGQGPQFIFQYYEEEERQRGNFPDRFSGHQFPNYSSELNVNALLLGDSALYLCASSLGRTSTYEQYFGPGTRLTVT.

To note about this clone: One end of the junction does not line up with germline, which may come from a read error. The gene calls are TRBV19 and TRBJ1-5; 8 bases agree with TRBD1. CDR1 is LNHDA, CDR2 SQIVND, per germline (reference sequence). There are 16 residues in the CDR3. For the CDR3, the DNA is TGTTCCAGCTCCACAGGGGGGTATACGAGCAATCAGCCCCAGCATTTT. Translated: CSSSTGGYTSNQPQHF.

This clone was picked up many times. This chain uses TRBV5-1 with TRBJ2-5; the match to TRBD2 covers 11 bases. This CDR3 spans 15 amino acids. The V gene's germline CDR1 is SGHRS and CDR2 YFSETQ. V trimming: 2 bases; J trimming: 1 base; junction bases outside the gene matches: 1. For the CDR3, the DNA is TGCGCCAGCAGCTTCCTAGCGGGGGGCCAAGAGACCCAGTACTTC. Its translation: CASSFLAGGQETQYF.

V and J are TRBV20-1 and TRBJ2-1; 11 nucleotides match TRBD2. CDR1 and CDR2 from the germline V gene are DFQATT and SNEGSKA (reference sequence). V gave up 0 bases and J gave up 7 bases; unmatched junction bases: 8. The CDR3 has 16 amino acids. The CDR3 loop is CSAREVASGRINEQFF. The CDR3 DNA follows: TGCAGTGCTAGAGAGGTGGCTAGCGGGAGGATTAATGAGCAGTTCTTC.

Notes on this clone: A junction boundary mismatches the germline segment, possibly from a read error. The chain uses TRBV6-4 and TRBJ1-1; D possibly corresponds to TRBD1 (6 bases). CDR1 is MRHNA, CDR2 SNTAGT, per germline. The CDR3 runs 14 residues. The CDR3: CASRQQGWETEGFF. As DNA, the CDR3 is TGTGCCAGCAGACAACAGGGATGGGAAACTGAAGGTTTCTTT.

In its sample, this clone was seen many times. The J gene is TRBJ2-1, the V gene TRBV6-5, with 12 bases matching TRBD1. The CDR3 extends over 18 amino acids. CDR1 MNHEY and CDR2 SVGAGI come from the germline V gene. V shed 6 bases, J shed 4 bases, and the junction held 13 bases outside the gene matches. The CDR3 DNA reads TGTGCCAGCAGGGGACAGGGGGCGGGACTAGGACGGTACAATGAGCAGTTCTTC. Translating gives CASRGQGAGLGRYNEQFF.

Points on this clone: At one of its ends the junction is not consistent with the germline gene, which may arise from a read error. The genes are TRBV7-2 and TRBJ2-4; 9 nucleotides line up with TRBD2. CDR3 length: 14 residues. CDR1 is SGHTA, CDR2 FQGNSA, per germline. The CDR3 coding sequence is TGTGTCAGCAGCTTAGCGGGAGACAAAAACATTCAGTACTTC. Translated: CVSSLAGDKNIQYF.

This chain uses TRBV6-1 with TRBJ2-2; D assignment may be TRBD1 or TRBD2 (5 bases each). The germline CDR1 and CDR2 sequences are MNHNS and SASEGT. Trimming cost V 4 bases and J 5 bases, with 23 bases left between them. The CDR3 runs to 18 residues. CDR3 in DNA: TGTGCCAGCAGTGGATTGGGGTTGGGAGAGAAGGGGACCGGGGAGCTGTTTTTT. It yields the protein CASSGLGLGEKGTGELFF.

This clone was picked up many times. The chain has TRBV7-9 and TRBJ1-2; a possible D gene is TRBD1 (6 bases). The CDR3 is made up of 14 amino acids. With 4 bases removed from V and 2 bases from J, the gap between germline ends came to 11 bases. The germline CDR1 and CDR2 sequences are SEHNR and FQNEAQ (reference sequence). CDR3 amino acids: CASSYLRGNYGYTF. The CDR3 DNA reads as TGTGCCAGCAGCTACCTCAGGGGAAACTATGGCTACACCTTC.

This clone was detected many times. This chain's CDR3 is CASSLSTHGIEQYF. DNA for the CDR3: TGTGCCAGCAGCCTTTCGACCCACGGGATCGAGCAGTACTTC. The chain employs TRBV27 and TRBJ2-7; perhaps TRBD2 as D (5 bases). The germline V gene has CDR1 MNHEY and CDR2 SMNVEV (reference sequence). CDR3 length: 14 residues. V lost 6 bases and J 6 bases, leaving 18 bases between the germline ends.

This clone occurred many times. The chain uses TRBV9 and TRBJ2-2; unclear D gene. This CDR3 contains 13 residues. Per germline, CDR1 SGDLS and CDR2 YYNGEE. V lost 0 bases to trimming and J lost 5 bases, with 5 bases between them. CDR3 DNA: TGTGCCAGCAGCGTAGCGACTACCGGGGAGCTGTTTTTT. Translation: CASSVATTGELFF.

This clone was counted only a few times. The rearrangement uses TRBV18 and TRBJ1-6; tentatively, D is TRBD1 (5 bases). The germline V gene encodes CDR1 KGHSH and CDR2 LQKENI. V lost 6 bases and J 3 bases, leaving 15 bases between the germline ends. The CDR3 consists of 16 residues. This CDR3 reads CASSSLGTSYNSPLHF. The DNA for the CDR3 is TGTGCCAGCTCTTCCCTGGGGACCAGCTATAATTCACCCCTCCACTTT. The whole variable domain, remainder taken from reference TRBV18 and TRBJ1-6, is NAGVMQNPRHLVRRRGQEARLRCSPMKGHSHVYWYRQLPEEGLKFMVYLQKENIIDESGMPKERFSAEFPKEGPSILRIQQVVRGDSAAYFCASSSLGTSYNSPLHFGNGTRLTVT.

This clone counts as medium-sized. CDR3: CASSQESGDRGHGYTF. CDR3 sequence (DNA): TGCGCCAGCAGCCAAGAGTCAGGGGACAGGGGGCATGGCTACACCTTC. The J gene is TRBJ1-2, the V gene TRBV4-1, with 12 positions matching TRBD1. The CDR3 has 16 amino acids. The trim removed 0 bases at V and 6 bases at J, leaving 5 bases unmatched. Germline CDR1 is MGHRA and CDR2 is YSYEKL.

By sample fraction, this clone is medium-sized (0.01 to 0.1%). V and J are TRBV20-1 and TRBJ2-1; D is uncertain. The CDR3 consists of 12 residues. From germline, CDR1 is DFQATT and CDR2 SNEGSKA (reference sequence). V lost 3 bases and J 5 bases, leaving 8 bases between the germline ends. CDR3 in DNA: TGCAGTGCTAGTGTAGCAAACAATGAGCAGTTCTTC. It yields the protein CSASVANNEQFF.

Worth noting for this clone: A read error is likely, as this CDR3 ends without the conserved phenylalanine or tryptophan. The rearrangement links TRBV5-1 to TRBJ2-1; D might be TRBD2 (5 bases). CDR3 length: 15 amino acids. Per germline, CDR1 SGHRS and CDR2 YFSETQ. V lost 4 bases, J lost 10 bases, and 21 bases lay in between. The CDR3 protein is CASSTEGLPIEEQFL. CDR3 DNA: TGCGCCAGCAGCACGGAAGGACTCCCAATCGAGGAGCAGTTCTTA.

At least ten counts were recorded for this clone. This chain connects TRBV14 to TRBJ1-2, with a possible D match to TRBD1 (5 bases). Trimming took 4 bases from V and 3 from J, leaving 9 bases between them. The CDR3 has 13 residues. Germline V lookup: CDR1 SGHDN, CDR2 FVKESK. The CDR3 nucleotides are TGTGCCAGCAGCCTTCAGGGCCACTATGGCTACACCTTC. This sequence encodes CASSLQGHYGYTF.

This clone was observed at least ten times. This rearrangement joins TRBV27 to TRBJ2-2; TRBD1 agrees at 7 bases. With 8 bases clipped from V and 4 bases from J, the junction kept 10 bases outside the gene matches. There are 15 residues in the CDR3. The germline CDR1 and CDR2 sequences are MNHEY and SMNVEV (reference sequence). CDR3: CASRSIDRVTGELFF. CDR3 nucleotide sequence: TGTGCCAGCCGCTCGATAGACAGGGTCACCGGGGAGCTGTTTTTT.

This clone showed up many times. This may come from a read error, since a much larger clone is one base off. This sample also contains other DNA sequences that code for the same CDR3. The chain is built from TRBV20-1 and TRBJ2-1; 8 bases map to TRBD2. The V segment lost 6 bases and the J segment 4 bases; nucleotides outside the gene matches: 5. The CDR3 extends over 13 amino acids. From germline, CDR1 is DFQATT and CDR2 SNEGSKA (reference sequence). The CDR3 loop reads CSAWASGYNEQFF. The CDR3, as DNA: TGCAGTGCATGGGCTAGCGGGTACAATGAGCAGTTCTTC.

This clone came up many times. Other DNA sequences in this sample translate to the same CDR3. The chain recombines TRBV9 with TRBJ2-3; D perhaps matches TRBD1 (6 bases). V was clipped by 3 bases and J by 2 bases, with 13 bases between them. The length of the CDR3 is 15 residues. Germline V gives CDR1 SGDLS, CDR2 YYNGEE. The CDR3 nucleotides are TGTGCCAGCAGCGCAAGGGACACCTACACAGATACGCAGTATTTT. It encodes CASSARDTYTDTQYF.

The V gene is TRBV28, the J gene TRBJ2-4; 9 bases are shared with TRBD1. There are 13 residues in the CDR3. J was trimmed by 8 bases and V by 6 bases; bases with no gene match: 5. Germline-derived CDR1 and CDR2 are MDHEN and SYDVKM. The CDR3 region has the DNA TGTGCCAGCAGGTTACAGGGGGCTTACATTCAGTACTTC. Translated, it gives CASRLQGAYIQYF. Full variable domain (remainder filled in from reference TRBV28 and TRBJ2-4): DVKVTQSSRYLVKRTGEKVFLECVQDMDHENMFWYRQDPGLGLRLIYFSYDVKMKEKGDIPEGYSVSREKKERFSLILESASTNQTSMYLCASRLQGAYIQYFGAGTRLSVL.

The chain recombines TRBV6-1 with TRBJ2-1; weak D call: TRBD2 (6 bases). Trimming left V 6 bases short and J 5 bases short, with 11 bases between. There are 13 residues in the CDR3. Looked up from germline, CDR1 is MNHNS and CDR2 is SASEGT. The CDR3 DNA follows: TGTGCCAGCAGGGACTATCCAGACAATGAGCAGTTCTTC. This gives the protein CASRDYPDNEQFF.

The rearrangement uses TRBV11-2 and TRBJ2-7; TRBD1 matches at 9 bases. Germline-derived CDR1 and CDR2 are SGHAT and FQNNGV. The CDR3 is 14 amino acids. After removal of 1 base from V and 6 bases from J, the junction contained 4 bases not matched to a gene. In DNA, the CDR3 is TGTGCCAGCAGCTTAGGGACAGGGGTCCTCGAGCAGTACTTC. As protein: CASSLGTGVLEQYF. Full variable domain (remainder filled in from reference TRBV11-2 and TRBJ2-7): EAGVAQSPRYKIIEKRQSVAFWCNPISGHATLYWYQQILGQGPKLLIQFQNNGVVDDSQLPKDRFSAERLKGVDSTLKIQPAKLEDSAVYLCASSLGTGVLEQYFGPGTRLTVT.

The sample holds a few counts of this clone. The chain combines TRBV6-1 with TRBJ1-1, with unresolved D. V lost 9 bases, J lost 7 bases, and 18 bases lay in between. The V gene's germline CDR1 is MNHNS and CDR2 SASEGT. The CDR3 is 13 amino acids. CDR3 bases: TGTGCCAGTCCCCCCCGTGACGAAGGTGAAGCTTTCTTT. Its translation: CASPPRDEGEAFF.

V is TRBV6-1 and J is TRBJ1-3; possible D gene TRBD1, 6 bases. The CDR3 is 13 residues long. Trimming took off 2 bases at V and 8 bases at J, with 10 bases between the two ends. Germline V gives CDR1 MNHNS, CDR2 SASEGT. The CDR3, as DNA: TGTGCCAGCAGTGAACAAGGGACATACACCATATATTTT. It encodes CASSEQGTYTIYF.

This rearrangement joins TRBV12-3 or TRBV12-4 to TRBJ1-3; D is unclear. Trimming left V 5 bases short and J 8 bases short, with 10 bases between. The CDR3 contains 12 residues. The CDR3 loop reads CASSRTVDTIYF. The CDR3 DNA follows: TGTGCCAGCAGTCGAACTGTAGACACCATATATTTT.

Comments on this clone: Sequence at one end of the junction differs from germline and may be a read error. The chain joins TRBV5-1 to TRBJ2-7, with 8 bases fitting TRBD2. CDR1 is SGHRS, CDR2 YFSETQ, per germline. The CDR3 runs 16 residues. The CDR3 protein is CASRDAPVLAVYEQYF. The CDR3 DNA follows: TGTGCCAGCAGGGACGCTCCAGTACTAGCGGTATACGAGCAGTACTTC.

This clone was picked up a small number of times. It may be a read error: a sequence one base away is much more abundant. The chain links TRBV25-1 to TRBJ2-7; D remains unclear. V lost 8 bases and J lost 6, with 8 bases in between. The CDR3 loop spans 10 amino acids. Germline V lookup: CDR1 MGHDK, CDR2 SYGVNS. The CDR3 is CASGSIEQYF. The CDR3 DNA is TGTGCCAGCGGGTCAATCGAGCAGTACTTC.

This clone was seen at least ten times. In DNA, the CDR3 is TGTGCCAGCAGTTATACGAACACCGGGGAGCTGTTTTTT. Amino acids: CASSYTNTGELFF. V gene TRBV6-1 combines with J gene TRBJ2-2; no firm D call. V lost 5 bases and J lost 0, with 4 bases in between. The V gene's germline CDR1 is MNHNS and CDR2 SASEGT. The CDR3 runs 13 residues.